The present entry profiles one T cell receptor (beta chain) with its context. Its antigen is as yet unknown. This record comes from a study of cytomegalovirus exposure and HLA in healthy donors. Study observations and caveats: The study carried out a later analysis of TCR beta sequences. It associated 15,000 to 20,000 of them with specific HLA alleles at a false discovery rate of 0.05. Rarity marked most TCR sequences, yet some public TCRs occurred in many donors. As confirmed in vitro, a few CMV-associated chains were specific for CMV antigens.

CDR3 length: 14 amino acids. CDR1 is LNHNV, CDR2 YYDKDF, per germline (reference sequence). V was pared by 4 bases and J by 2 bases, with 11 bases between. PCR was performed using 60 Vbeta and 13 Jbeta primers. In the authors' workflow: Among the unique TCR beta chains that a later analysis counted, some 73 million in all, 10 million to 13 million were shared. Some clones are missing from TCRdb's copy, which holds only in-frame ones; the method was immunoSEQ multiplex PCR. V and J calls and clone size are as listed in that table; D and trimming were resolved from the DNA. The repertoire holds some 220,000 clones, with about three quarters as singletons.

This rearrangement joins TRBV15 to TRBJ1-2; D is ambiguous. Sequenced input: PBMCs. The TCR sequence derives from a woman aged 60-70 years in good health and CMV-seropositive. The CDR3 loop reads CATSTRTGNYGYTF. The CDR3, as DNA: TGTGCCACCAGCACCCGGACGGGAAACTATGGCTACACCTTC.